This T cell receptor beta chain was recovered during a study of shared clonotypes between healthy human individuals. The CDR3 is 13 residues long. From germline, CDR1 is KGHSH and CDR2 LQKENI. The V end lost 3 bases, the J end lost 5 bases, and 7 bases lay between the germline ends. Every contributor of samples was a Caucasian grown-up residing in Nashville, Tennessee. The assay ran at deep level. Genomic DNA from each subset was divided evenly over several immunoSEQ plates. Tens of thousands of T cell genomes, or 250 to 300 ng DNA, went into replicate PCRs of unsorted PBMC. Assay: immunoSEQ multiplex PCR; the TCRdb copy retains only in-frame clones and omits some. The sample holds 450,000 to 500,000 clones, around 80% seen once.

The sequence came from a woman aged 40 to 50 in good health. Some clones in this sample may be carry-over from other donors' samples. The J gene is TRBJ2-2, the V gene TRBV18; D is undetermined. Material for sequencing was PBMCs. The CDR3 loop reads CASSPIITGELFF. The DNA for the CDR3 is TGTGCCAGCTCACCGATAATTACCGGGGAGCTGTTTTTT.